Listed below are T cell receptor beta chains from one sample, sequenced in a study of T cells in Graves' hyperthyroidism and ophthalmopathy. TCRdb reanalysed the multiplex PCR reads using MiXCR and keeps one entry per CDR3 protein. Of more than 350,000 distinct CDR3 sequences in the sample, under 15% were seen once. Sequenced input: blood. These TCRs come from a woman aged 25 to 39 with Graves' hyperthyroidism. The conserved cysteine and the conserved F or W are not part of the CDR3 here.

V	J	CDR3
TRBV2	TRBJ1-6	ASSEGQGYGSPPH
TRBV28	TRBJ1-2	ASSLAGTMGKT
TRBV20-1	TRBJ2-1	SAIKATSGRDNEQF
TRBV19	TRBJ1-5	ASSIRDRVGPQH
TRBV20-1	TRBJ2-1	SASISGRSYNEQS
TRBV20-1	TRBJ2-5	SGPPSSIQETQY
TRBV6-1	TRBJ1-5	AGGSNQPQH
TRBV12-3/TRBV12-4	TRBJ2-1	ASSFVDALSSYNEQF
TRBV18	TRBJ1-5	ASSPLPDRPPAH
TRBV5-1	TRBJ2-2	ASSLGEPTGELF